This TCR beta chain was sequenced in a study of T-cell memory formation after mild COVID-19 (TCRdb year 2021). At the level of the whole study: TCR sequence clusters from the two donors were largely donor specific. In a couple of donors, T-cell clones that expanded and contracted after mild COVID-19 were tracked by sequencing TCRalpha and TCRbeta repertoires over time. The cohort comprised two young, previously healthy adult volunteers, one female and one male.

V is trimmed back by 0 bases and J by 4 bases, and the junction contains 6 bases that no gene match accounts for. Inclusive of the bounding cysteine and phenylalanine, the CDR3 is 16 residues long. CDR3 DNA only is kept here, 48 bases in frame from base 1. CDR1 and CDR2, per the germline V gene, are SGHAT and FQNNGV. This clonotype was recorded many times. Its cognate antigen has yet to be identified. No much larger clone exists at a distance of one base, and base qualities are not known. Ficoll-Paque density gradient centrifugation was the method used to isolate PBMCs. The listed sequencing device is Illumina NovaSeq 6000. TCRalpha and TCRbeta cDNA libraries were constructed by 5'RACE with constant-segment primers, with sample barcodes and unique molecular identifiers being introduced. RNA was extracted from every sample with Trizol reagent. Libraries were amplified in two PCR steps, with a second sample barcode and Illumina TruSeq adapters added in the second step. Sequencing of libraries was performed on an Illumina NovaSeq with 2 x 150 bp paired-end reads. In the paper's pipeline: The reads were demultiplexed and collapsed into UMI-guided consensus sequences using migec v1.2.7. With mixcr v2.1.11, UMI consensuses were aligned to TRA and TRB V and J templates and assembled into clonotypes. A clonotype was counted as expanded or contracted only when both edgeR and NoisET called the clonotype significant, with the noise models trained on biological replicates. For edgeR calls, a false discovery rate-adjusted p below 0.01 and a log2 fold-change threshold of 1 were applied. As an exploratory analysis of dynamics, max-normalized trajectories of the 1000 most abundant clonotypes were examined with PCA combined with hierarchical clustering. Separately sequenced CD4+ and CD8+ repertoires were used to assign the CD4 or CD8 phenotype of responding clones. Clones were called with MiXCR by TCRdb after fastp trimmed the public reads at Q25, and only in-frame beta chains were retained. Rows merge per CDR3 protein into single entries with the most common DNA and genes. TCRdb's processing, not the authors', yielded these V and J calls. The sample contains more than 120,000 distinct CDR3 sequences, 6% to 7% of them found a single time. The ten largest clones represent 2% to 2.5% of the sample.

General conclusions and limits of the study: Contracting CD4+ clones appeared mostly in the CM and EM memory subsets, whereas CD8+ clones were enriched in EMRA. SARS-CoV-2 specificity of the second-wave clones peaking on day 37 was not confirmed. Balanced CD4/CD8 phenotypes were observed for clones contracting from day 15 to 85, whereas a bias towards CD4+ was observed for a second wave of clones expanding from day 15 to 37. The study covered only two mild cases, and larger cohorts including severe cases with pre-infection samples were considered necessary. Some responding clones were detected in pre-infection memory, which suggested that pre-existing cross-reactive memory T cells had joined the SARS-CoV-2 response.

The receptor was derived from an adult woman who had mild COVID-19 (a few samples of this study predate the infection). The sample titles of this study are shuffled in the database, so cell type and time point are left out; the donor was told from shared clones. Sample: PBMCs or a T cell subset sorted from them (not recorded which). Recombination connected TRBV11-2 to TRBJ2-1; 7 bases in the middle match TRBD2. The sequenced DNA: TGTGCCAGCAGCTTAGACGGGACTAAGGAGTACAATGAGCAGTTCTTC. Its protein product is CASSLDGTKEYNEQFF.